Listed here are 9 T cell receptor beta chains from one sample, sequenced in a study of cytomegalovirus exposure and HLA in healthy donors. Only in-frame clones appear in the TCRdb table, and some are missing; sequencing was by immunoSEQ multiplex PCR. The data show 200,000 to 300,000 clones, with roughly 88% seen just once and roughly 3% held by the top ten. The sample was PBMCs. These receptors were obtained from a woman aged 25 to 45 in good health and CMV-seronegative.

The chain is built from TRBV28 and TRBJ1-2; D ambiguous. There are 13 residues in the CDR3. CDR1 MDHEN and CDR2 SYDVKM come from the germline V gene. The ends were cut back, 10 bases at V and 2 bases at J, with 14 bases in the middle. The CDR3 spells CATRPPSNYGYTF. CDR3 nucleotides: TGTGCCACCAGGCCACCTAGCAACTATGGCTACACCTTC.

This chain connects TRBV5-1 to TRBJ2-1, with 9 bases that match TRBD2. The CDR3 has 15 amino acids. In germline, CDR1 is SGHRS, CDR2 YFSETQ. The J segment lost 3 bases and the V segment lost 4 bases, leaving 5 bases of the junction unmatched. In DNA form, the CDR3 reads TGCGCCAGCAGCGCCGGGACTAGCAGCTACAATGAGCAGTTCTTC. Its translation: CASSAGTSSYNEQFF. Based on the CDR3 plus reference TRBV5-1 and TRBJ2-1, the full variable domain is KAGVTQTPRYLIKTRGQQVTLSCSPISGHRSVSWYQQTPGQGLQFLFEYFSETQRNKGNFPGRFSGRQFSNSRSEMNVSTLELGDSALYLCASSAGTSSYNEQFFGPGTRLTVL.

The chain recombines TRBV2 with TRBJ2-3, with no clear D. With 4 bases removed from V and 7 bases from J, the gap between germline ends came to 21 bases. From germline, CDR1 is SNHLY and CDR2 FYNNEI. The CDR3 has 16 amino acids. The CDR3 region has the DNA TGTGCCAGCAGTGCACCACCGACCGGACCTACGAATACGCAGTATTTT. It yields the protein CASSAPPTGPTNTQYF.

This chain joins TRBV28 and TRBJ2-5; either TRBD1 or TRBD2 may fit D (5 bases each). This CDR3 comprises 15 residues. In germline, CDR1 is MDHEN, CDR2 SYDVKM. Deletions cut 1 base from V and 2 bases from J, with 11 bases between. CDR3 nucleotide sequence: TGTGCCAGCAGTTTATCAACAGGACTTCAAGAGACCCAGTACTTC. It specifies CASSLSTGLQETQYF.

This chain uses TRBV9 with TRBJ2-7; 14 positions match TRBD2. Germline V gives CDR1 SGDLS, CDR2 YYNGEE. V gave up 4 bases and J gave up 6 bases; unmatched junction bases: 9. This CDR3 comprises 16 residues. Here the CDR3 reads CASSPQGLAGVVEQYF. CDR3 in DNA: TGTGCCAGCAGCCCACAGGGACTAGCGGGAGTAGTCGAGCAGTACTTC.

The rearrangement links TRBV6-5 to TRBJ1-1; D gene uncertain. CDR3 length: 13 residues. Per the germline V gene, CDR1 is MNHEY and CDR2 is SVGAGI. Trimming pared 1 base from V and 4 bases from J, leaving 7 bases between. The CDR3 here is CASSYFGGTEAFF. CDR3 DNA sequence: TGTGCCAGCAGTTACTTTGGAGGCACTGAAGCTTTCTTT.

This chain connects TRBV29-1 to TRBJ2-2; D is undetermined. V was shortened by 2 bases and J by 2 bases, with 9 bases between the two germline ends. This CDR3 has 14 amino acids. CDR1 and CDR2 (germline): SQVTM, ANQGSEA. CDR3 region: CSVEPSGNTGELFF. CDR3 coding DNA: TGCAGCGTTGAACCGAGTGGAAACACCGGGGAGCTGTTTTTT.

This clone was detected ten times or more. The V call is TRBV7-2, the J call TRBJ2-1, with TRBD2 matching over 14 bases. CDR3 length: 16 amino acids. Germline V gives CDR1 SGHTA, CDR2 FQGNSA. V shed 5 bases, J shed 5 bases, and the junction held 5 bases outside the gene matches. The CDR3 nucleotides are TGTGCCAGCAGCCGTGGACTAGCGGGAGGTGACAATGAGCAGTTCTTC. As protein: CASSRGLAGGDNEQFF.

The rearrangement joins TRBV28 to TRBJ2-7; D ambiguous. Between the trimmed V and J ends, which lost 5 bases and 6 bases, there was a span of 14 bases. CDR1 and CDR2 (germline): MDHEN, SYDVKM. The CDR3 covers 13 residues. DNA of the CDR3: TGTGCCAGCAGTGCCGACGTGAGTCCCGAGCAGTACTTC. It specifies CASSADVSPEQYF. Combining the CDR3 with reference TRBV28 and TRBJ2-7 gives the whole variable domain DVKVTQSSRYLVKRTGEKVFLECVQDMDHENMFWYRQDPGLGLRLIYFSYDVKMKEKGDIPEGYSVSREKKERFSLILESASTNQTSMYLCASSADVSPEQYFGPGTRLTVT.